The T cell receptor beta chain under discussion was sequenced for a study of blood T cell repertoires in COVID-19. Study summary: T cells, B-cell-depleted T cells, or PBMCs provided the cDNA or gDNA that served as material.

V lost 3 bases to trimming and J lost 0 bases, with 16 bases between them. CDR1 is MGHRA, CDR2 YSYEKL, per germline. The CDR3 has 17 residues. Sequencing was performed with immunoSEQ multiplex PCR; in TCRdb, only in-frame clones are kept and a portion is missing. The data contain tens of thousands of clones, 85% to 90% of them singletons. The receptor's source is an older man with active or convalescent COVID-19. The sample taken for sequencing was peripheral blood. The V gene is TRBV4-1, the J gene TRBJ2-3; tentative D call: TRBD1 (5 bases). The CDR3 region has the DNA TGCGCCAGCAGCCAGGCTTTAGGGGCGCCTAGCACAGATACGCAGTATTTT. It codes for CASSQALGAPSTDTQYF.